This T cell receptor (beta chain) is drawn from a study of T cell repertoires in cytomegalovirus infection. Each CDR3 protein is one row after TCRdb ran MiXCR on the reads. The sample holds more than 95,000 distinct CDR3 sequences, around 32% seen once. For this clonotype: Its antigen is not identified. One junction end disagrees with the germline gene, perhaps due to a read error.

The CDR3 runs to 13 residues. Germline-derived CDR1 and CDR2 are MNHNY and SVGAGI (reference sequence). The receptor comes from a human donor in good health (CMV status not recorded). Some clones in this sample may be carry-over from other donors' samples. The chain joins TRBV6-6 to TRBJ2-7; 9 bases are shared with TRBD1. The specimen was CD8+ T cells from cultured PBMCs, collected from culture after CMV antigen stimulation. Here the CDR3 DNA reads TGTGCCAGCAGTGAGGACAGGGGATACGATCAGTACTTC. This encodes CASSEDRGYDQYF.